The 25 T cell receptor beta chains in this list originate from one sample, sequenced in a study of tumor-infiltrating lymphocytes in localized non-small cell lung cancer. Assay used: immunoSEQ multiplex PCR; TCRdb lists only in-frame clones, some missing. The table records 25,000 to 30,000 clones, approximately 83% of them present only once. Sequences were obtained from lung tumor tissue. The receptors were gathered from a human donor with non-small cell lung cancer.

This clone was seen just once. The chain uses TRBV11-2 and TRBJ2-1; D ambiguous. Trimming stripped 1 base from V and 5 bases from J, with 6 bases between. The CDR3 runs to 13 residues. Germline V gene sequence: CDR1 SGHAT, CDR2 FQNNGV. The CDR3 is CASSLGLNNEQFF. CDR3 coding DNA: TGTGCCAGCAGCTTAGGCCTGAACAATGAGCAGTTCTTC.

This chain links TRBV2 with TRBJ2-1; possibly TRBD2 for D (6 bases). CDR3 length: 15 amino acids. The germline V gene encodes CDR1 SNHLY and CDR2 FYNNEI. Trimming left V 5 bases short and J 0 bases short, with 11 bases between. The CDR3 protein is CASSLDYSSYNEQFF. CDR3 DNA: TGTGCCAGCAGTTTGGACTACAGCTCCTACAATGAGCAGTTCTTC.

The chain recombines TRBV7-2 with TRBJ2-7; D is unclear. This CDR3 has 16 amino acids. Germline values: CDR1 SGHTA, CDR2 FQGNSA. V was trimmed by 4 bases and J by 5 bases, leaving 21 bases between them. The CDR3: CASSSPEQSPFNEQYF. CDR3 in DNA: TGTGCCAGCAGCTCGCCCGAACAGTCCCCCTTCAACGAGCAGTACTTC.

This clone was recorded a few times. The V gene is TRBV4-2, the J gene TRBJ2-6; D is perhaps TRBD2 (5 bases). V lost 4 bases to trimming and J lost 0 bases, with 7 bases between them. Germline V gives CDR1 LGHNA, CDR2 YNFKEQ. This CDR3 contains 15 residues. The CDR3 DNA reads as TGTGCCAGCAGCCCCGAGGGCTCTGGGGCCAACGTCCTGACTTTC. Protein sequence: CASSPEGSGANVLTF.

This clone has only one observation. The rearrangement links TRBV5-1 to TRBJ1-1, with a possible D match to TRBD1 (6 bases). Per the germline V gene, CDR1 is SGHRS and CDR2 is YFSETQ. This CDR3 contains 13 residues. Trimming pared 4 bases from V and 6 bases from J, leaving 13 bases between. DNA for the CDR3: TGCGCCAGCAGCACACCGCAGGGGTCTGAAGCTTTCTTT. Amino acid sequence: CASSTPQGSEAFF.

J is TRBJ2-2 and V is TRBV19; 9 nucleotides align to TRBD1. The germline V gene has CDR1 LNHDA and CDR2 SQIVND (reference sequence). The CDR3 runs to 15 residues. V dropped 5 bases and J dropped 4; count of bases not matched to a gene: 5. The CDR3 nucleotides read TGTGCCAGTAGTTACTCGACAGGGGGCACCGGGGAGCTGTTTTTT. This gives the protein CASSYSTGGTGELFF.

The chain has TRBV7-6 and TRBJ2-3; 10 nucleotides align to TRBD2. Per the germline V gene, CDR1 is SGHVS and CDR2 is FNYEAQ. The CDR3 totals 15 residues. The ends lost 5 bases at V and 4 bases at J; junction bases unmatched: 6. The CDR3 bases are TGTGCCAGCAGCAATCTAGCGGGGGTGTCAGATACGCAGTATTTT. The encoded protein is CASSNLAGVSDTQYF.

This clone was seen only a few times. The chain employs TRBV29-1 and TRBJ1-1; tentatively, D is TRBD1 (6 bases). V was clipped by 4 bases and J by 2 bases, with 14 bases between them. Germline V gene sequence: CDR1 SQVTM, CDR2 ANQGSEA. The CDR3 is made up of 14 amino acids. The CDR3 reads CSVVSGTKNTEAFF. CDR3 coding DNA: TGCAGCGTTGTCTCCGGGACAAAAAACACTGAAGCTTTCTTT.

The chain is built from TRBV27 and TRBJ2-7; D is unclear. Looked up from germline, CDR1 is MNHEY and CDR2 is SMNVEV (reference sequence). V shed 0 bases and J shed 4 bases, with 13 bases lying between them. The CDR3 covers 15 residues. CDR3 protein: CASSLSNSGIYEQYF. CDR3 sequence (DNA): TGTGCCAGCAGTTTATCCAACAGTGGTATTTACGAGCAGTACTTC.

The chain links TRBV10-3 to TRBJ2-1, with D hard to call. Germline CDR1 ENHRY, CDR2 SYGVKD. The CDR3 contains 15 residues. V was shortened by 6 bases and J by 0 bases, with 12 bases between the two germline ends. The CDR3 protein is CAIRTTADSYNEQFF. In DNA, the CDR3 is TGTGCCATCAGAACTACCGCTGACTCCTACAATGAGCAGTTCTTC.

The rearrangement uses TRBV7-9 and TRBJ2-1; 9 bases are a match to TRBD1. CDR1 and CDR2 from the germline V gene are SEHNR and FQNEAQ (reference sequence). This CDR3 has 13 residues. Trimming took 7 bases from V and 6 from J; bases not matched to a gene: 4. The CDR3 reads CASIRTGANEQFF. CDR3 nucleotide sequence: TGTGCCAGCATCCGGACAGGGGCCAATGAGCAGTTCTTC.

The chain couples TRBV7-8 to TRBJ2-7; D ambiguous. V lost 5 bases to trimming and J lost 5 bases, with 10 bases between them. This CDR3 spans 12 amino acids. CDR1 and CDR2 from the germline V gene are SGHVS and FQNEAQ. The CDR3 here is CASSRHRDEQYF. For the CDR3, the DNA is TGTGCCAGCAGCCGACACCGCGACGAGCAGTACTTC.

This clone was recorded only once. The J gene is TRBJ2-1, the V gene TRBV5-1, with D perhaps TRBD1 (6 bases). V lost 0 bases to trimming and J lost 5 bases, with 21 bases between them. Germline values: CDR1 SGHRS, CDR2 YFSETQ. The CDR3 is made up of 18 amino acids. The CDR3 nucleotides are TGCGCCAGCAGCTTGGGTTGGGGTTCCGGGACAAGGGACAATGAGCAGTTCTTC. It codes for CASSLGWGSGTRDNEQFF.

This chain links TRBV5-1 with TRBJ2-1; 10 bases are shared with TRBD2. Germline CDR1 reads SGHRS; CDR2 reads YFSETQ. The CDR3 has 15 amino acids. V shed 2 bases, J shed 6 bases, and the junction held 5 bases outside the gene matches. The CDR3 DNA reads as TGCGCCAGCAGCTTTCTGGCTAGCGGGGGCAATGAGCAGTTCTTC. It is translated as CASSFLASGGNEQFF.

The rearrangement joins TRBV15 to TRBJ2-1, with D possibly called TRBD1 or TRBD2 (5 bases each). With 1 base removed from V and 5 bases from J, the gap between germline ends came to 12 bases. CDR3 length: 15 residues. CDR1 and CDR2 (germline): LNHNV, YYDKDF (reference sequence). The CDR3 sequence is CATSRAPRDDNEQFF. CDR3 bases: TGTGCCACCAGCAGAGCACCCCGGGACGACAATGAGCAGTTCTTC.

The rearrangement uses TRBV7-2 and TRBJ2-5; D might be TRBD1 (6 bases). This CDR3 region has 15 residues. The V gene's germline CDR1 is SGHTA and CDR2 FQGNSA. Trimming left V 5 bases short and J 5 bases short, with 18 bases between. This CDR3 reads CASSPGGQRLETQYF. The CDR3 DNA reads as TGTGCCAGCAGCCCCGGCGGACAGCGATTGGAGACCCAGTACTTC. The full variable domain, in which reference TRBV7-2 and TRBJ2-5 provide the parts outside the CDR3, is GAGVSQSPSNKVTEKGKDVELRCDPISGHTALYWYRQSLGQGLEFLIYFQGNSAPDKSGLPSDRFSAERTGGSVSTLTIQRTQQEDSAVYLCASSPGGQRLETQYFGPGTRLLVL.

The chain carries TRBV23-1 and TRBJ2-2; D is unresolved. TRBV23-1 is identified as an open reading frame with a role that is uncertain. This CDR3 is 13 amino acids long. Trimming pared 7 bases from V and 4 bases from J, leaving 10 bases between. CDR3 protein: CASNPNSTGELFF. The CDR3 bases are TGCGCCAGCAACCCAAACAGCACCGGGGAGCTGTTTTTT.

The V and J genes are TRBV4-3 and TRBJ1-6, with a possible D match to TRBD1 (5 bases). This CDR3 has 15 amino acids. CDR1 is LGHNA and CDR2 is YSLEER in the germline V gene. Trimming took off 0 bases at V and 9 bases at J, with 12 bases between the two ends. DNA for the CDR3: TGCGCCAGCAGCCAAGACCCCCAGGGACGTTCACCCCTCCACTTT. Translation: CASSQDPQGRSPLHF.

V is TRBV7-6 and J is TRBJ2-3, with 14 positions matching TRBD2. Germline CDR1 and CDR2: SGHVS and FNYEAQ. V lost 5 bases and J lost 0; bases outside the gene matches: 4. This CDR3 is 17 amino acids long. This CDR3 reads CASSPGTSGGSTDTQYF. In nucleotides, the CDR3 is TGTGCCAGCAGCCCGGGGACTAGCGGGGGAAGCACAGATACGCAGTATTTT. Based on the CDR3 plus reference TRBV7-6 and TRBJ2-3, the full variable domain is GAGVSQSPRYKVTKRGQDVALRCDPISGHVSLYWYRQALGQGPEFLTYFNYEAQQDKSGLPNDRFSAERPEGSISTLTIQRTEQRDSAMYRCASSPGTSGGSTDTQYFGPGTRLTVL.

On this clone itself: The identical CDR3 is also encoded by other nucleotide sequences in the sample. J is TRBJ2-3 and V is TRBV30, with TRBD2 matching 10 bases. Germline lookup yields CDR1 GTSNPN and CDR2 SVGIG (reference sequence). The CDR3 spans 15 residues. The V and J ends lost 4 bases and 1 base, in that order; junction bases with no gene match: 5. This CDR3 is CAWTPGTSGTDTQYF. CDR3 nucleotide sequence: TGTGCCTGGACCCCCGGGACTAGCGGCACAGATACGCAGTATTTT. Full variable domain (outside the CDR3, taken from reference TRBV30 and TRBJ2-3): SQTIHQWPATLVQPVGSPLSLECTVEGTSNPNLYWYRQAAGRGLQLLFYSVGIGQISSEVPQNLSASRPQDRQFILSSKKLLLSDSGFYLCAWTPGTSGTDTQYFGPGTRLTVL.

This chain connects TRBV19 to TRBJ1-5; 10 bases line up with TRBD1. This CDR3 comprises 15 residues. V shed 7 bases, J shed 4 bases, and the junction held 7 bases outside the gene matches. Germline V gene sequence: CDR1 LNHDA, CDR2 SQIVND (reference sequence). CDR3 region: CASKVTGGRNQPQHF. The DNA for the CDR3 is TGTGCCAGTAAGGTGACAGGGGGCCGTAATCAGCCCCAGCATTTT.

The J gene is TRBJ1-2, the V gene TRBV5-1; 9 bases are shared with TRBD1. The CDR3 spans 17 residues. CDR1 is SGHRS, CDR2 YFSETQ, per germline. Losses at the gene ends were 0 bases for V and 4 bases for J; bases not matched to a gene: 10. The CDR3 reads CASSLAGQGSVVYGYTF. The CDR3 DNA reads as TGCGCCAGCAGCTTGGCTGGACAGGGGTCGGTAGTCTATGGCTACACCTTC. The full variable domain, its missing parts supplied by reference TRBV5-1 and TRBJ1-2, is KAGVTQTPRYLIKTRGQQVTLSCSPISGHRSVSWYQQTPGQGLQFLFEYFSETQRNKGNFPGRFSGRQFSNSRSEMNVSTLELGDSALYLCASSLAGQGSVVYGYTFGSGTRLTVV.

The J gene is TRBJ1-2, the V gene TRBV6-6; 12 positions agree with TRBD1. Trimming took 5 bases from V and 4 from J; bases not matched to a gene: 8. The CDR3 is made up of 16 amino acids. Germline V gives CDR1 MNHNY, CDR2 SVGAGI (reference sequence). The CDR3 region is CASSPGTGGAGYGYTF. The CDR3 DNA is TGTGCCAGCAGTCCGGGGACAGGGGGCGCTGGCTATGGCTACACCTTC.

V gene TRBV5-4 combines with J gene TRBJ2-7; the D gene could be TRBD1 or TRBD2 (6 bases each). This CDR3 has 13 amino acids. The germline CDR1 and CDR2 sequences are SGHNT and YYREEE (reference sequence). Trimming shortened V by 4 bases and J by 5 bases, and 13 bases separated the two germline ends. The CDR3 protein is CASSIPGGHEQYF. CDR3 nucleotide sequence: TGTGCCAGCAGCATTCCCGGGGGCCACGAGCAGTACTTC.

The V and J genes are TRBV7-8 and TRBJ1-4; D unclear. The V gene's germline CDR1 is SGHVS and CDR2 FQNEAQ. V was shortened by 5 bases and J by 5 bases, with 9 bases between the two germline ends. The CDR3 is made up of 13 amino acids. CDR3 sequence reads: CASSTSKNEKLFF. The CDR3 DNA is TGTGCCAGCAGCACTAGTAAGAATGAAAAACTGTTTTTT. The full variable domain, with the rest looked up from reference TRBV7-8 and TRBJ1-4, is GAGVSQSPRYKVAKRGQDVALRCDPISGHVSLFWYQQALGQGPEFLTYFQNEAQLDKSGLPSDRFFAERPEGSVSTLKIQRTQQEDSAVYLCASSTSKNEKLFFGSGTQLSVL.